Listed below are T cell receptor beta chains from one sample, sequenced in a study of neurological immune-mediated disorders. TCRdb recomputed calls from the 5' RACE reads with MiXCR, one row per CDR3 protein. Altogether roughly 75,000 distinct CDR3 sequences are present, roughly an eighth being singletons, with the ten largest covering 4.5% to 5.5%. The source material was PBMCs. These receptors were collected from a female donor with HTLV-1-associated myelopathy (HAM/TSP). The CDR3 runs from the conserved cysteine through the conserved F or W. The D gene is left open where the match is weak. A row's size may be missing; if present it is once, few, many or a size class.

TGTGCTGATAAGGGTTTCCACTACGAGCAGTACTTC CADKGFHYEQYF TRBJ2-7 - many TRBV12-3/TRBV12-4
TGCGCCAGCAGCTTGGGGGGACTAGCGGCGGGGTTGAATACGCAGTATTTT CASSLGGLAAGLNTQYF TRBJ2-3 TRBD2 - TRBV5-1
TGCGCCAGCAGCAGACTCGACGGGAACACTGAAGCTTTCTTT CASSRLDGNTEAFF TRBJ1-1 - many TRBV5-1
TGCGCCAGCAGCTTGACTAACACAGGGGATAAGACTTACGAGCAGTACTTC CASSLTNTGDKTYEQYF TRBJ2-7 TRBD1 many TRBV5-1
TGTGCCAGCAGCACCCGACTAGGTGGCACAGATACGCAGTATTTT CASSTRLGGTDTQYF TRBJ2-3 - many TRBV7-2
TGCGCCAGCAGCTTGGCCGATCGAAACCAACTCGAGCAGTACTTC CASSLADRNQLEQYF TRBJ2-7 - few TRBV5-1
TGTGCCAGCAGCCCCGCCCGGACAGCGACAGATACGCAGTATTTT CASSPARTATDTQYF TRBJ2-3 - - TRBV7-2
TGTGCCAGCAGCAGACGAGCGGGGGCGATCTACAATGAGCAGTTCTTC CASSRRAGAIYNEQFF TRBJ2-1 TRBD2 - TRBV5-6
TGCGCCAGCAGCCCCGGGGGGTCCGGGAGCTCCTATAATTCACCCCTCCACTTT CASSPGGSGSSYNSPLHF TRBJ1-6 - many TRBV5-1
TGTGCCAGCAGCTTAGCACAGGGATTACTCTACGAGCAGTACTTC CASSLAQGLLYEQYF TRBJ2-7 - medium-sized TRBV11-2
TGTGCCAGCAGTTACTCGGGCGGGGGTATGGCCGGGGAGCTGTTTTTT CASSYSGGGMAGELFF TRBJ2-2 TRBD2 many TRBV6-2/TRBV6-3
TGCGCCAGCAGCTTGGAACCACAGGGAGGGTATCAGGAGACCCAGTACTTC CASSLEPQGGYQETQYF TRBJ2-5 - many TRBV5-1
TGTGCCAGCAGCCCAAATAGCGTACCGTGGCCCCAGCATTTT CASSPNSVPWPQHF TRBJ1-5 - few TRBV3-1
TGTGCCATCAGTGAGCACCGGGAGGGGGTATACAATGAGCAGTTCTTC CAISEHREGVYNEQFF TRBJ2-1 TRBD2 many TRBV10-3
TGTGCCAGCAGCCCCTTAGGGTCCATTCAAGATGAGCAGTTCTTC CASSPLGSIQDEQFF TRBJ2-1 - - TRBV3-1
TGTGCCAGCAGTGACCCGGGACAGGGAAGGGAAAAACTGTTTTTT CASSDPGQGREKLFF TRBJ1-4 TRBD1 many TRBV28
TGCGCCAGCAGCCGGGACGAGGGGGACTACGAGCAGTACTTC CASSRDEGDYEQYF TRBJ2-7 - many TRBV5-1
TGCAGTGCCGAGGGCCGGGGGAAGTACAATGAGCAGTTCTTC CSAEGRGKYNEQFF TRBJ2-1 - many TRBV20-1
TGTGCCAGCAGCCAGCACGGGAACACTGAAGCTTTCTTT CASSQHGNTEAFF TRBJ1-1 - many TRBV7-3
TGCGCCAGCAGCCGACAGCAAGAGACCCAGTACTTC CASSRQQETQYF TRBJ2-5 - many TRBV5-1
TGTGCCATTGCTCAGGGGTTTTTCCACAATGAGCAGTTCTTC CAIAQGFFHNEQFF TRBJ2-1 - few TRBV2
TGTGCCAGCAGTCCAGCGGGGGGGCCCTCAGATACGCAGTATTTT CASSPAGGPSDTQYF TRBJ2-3 TRBD2 many TRBV2
TGTGCCAGCAGCCCCTTCCACACGGAAAACACTGAAGCTTTCTTT CASSPFHTENTEAFF TRBJ1-1 - many TRBV7-2
TGTGCCAGCAGAAGGGACAGCTTCTATGGCTACACCTTC CASRRDSFYGYTF TRBJ1-2 TRBD1 many TRBV12-3/TRBV12-4
TGTGCCAGCAGCGAGACTGGCTACGAGCAGTACTTC CASSETGYEQYF TRBJ2-7 - many TRBV7-2